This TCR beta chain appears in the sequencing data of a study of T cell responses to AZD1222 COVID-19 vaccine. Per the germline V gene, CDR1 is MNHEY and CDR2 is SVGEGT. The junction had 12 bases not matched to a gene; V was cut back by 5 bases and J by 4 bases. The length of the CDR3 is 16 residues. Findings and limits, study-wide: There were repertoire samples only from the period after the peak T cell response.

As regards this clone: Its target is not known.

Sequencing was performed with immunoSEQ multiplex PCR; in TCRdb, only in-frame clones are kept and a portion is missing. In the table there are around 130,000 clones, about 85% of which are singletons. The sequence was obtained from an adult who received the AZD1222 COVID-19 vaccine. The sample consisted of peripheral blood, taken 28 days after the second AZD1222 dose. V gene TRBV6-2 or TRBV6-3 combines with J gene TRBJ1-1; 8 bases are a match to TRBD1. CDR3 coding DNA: TGTGCCAGCAGTGACCGCACAGGGACAGGCGGCACTGAAGCTTTCTTT. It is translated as CASSDRTGTGGTEAFF.